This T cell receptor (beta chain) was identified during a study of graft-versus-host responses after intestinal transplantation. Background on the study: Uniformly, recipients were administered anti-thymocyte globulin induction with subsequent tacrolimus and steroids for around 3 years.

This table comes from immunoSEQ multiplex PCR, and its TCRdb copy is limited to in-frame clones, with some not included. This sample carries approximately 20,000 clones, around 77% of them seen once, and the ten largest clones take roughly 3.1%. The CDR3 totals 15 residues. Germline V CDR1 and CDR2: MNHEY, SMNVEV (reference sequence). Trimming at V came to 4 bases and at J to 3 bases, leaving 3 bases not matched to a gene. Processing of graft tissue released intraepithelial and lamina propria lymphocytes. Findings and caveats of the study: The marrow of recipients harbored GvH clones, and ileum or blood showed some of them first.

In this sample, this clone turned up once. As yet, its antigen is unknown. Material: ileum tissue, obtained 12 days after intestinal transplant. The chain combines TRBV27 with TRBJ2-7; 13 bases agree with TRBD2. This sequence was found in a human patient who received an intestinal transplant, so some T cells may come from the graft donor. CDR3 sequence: CASSWTSGGFYEQYF. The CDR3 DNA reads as TGTGCCAGCAGTTGGACTAGCGGGGGTTTCTACGAGCAGTACTTC.